The clone carrying this TCR beta chain was seen a handful of times. The table came from immunoSEQ multiplex PCR; TCRdb's copy has only in-frame clones and leaves some out. The table has fewer than 85,000 clones, about 87% seen once. These data originate in a study of glioma-infiltrating T cells after dendritic cell vaccination. The CDR3 consists of 16 residues. Germline CDR1 and CDR2: SGHRS and YFSETQ. The V gene end was trimmed by 0 bases and the J gene end by 5 bases; junction bases not matched to a gene: 10. This sample comprised blood, obtained before dendritic cell vaccination. The origin of this receptor is a human donor with glioblastoma. This rearrangement joins TRBV5-1 to TRBJ1-1, with 7 nucleotides matching TRBD1. CDR3 amino acids: CASSLGSTGSGTEAFF. In DNA form, the CDR3 reads TGCGCCAGCAGCTTGGGCTCGACAGGGTCGGGGACTGAAGCTTTCTTT.